The sequence of this T cell receptor (beta chain) was determined in a study of cytomegalovirus exposure and HLA in healthy donors. About this clone: Within the sample, other DNA sequences also encode this same CDR3.

PCR used 60 Vbeta primers and 13 Jbeta primers. Libraries were prepared by immunoSEQ multiplex PCR; TCRdb keeps only in-frame clonotypes and omits some of them. The sample lists approximately 120,000 clones, approximately 80% seen once, with about 1.7% in the top ten. The CDR3 is 14 amino acids. The ends were cut back, 2 bases at V and 1 base at J, with 8 bases in the middle. The germline V gene has CDR1 PRHDT and CDR2 FYEKMQ (reference sequence). Sample: PBMCs. The V and J genes are TRBV13 and TRBJ1-1; D may be TRBD1 (6 bases). The TCR originated in a man between 18 and 29 years old in good health and CMV-seronegative. The CDR3 region is CASSLQGSNTEAFF. In DNA, the CDR3 is TGTGCCAGCAGCTTACAGGGGTCGAACACTGAAGCTTTCTTT.